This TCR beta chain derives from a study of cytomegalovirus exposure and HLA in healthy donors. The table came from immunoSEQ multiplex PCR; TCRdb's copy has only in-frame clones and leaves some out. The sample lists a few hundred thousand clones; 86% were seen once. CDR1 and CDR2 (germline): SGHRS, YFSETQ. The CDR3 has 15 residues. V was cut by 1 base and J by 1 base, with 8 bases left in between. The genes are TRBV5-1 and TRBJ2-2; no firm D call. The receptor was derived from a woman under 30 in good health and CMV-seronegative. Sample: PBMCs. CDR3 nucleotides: TGCGCCAGCAGCTTGCGGCAGGAGAACACCGGGGAGCTGTTTTTT. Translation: CASSLRQENTGELFF.